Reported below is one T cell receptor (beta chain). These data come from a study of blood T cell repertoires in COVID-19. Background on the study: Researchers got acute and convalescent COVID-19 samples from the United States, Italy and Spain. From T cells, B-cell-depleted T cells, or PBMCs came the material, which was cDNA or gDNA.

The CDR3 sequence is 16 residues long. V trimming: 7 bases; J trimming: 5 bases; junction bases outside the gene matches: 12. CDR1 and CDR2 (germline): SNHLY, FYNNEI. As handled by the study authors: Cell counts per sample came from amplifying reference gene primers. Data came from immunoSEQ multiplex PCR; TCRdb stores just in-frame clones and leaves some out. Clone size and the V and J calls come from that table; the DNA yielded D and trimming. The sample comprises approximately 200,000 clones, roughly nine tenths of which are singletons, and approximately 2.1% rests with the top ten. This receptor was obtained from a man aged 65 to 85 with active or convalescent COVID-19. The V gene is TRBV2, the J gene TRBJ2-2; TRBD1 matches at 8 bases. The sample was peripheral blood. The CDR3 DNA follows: TGTGCCAGCACCCTTAGGCTGACAGGGGTTACCGGGGAGCTGTTTTTT. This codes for CASTLRLTGVTGELFF.